The TCR beta chain described here comes from a study of cytomegalovirus exposure and HLA in healthy donors. It was healthy bone marrow donors who served as donors. Primers included in the PCR were 60 Vbeta and 13 Jbeta primers. This table comes from immunoSEQ multiplex PCR, and its TCRdb copy is limited to in-frame clones, with some not included. This repertoire comprises around 70,000 clones; its ten largest clones make up approximately 0.81%. Germline loops: CDR1 SEHNR, CDR2 FQNEAQ (reference sequence). J lost 3 bases, V lost 3 bases, and 0 bases had no gene match. This CDR3 is 13 amino acids long. The TCR comes from a boy younger than 18 in good health and CMV-seronegative. Sequenced: PBMCs. The chain combines TRBV7-9 with TRBJ1-2; 8 bases fit TRBD1. This CDR3 is CASSLTGDYGYTF. In DNA, the CDR3 is TGTGCCAGCAGCTTGACAGGGGACTATGGCTACACCTTC.